A selection of T cell receptor beta chains follows, all from one sample in a study of radiation and T cells in renal cell carcinoma. Method: immunoSEQ multiplex PCR; TCRdb's copy keeps in-frame clones and lacks some. The table has tens of thousands of clones, approximately 80% seen once; the top ten hold around 9.1%. Source: blood, taken from a patient whose treatment included radiotherapy and nephrectomy. Receptor source: a man aged 50 to 60 with renal cell carcinoma. The CDR3 runs from the conserved cysteine through the conserved F or W. A D gene is named only where the DNA matches it firmly. The size field is filled for only some rows; it gives once, few, many or a size class.

D: NA; J: TRBJ2-7; size: NA; V: TRBV7-2; CDR3: CASSHRGHPSYEQYF; DNA: TGTGCCAGCAGCCACCGGGGACACCCCTCCTACGAGCAGTACTTC
D: NA; J: TRBJ1-2; size: few; V: TRBV7-3; CDR3: CASSFGPGDGYTF; DNA: TGTGCCAGCAGCTTTGGCCCGGGGGATGGCTACACCTTC
D: TRBD1; J: TRBJ2-7; size: NA; V: TRBV7-9; CDR3: CASSLEGTGRFF; DNA: TGTGCCAGCAGCTTAGAAGGGACAGGGCGATTCTTC
D: NA; J: TRBJ2-7; size: NA; V: TRBV9; CDR3: CASSDSSRTSSYEQYF; DNA: TGTGCCAGCAGCGATAGTTCGAGGACGTCCTCCTACGAGCAGTACTTC
D: TRBD2; J: TRBJ2-5; size: NA; V: TRBV6-6; CDR3: CASSLIAGGREETQYF; DNA: TGTGCCAGCAGTCTCATAGCGGGGGGTCGGGAAGAGACCCAGTACTTC
D: TRBD1; J: TRBJ1-2; size: NA; V: TRBV30; CDR3: CAWSVSGQAPRGYTF; DNA: TGTGCCTGGAGTGTATCTGGACAGGCGCCTCGGGGCTACACCTTC
D: NA; J: TRBJ2-7; size: NA; V: TRBV28; CDR3: CASSFDPYEQYF; DNA: TGTGCCAGCAGTTTCGACCCCTACGAGCAGTACTTC
D: NA; J: TRBJ1-1; size: NA; V: TRBV18; CDR3: CASSPPNSGTEAFF; DNA: TGTGCCAGCTCACCACCTAACTCGGGCACTGAAGCTTTCTTT
D: NA; J: TRBJ1-5; size: NA; V: TRBV28; CDR3: CASDRYGSNQPQHF; DNA: TGTGCCAGTGACAGGTATGGTAGCAATCAGCCCCAGCATTTT
D: TRBD1; J: TRBJ1-1; size: NA; V: TRBV5-1; CDR3: CASSTGEGNTEAFF; DNA: TGCGCCAGCTCGACAGGGGAGGGGAACACTGAAGCTTTCTTT
D: TRBD1; J: TRBJ2-1; size: NA; V: TRBV5-1; CDR3: CASTPQPGGDEQFF; DNA: TGCGCCAGCACGCCACAGCCAGGGGGCGATGAGCAGTTCTTC
D: NA; J: TRBJ1-1; size: NA; V: TRBV6-5; CDR3: CASITLFGENTEAFF; DNA: TGTGCCAGCATCACCTTATTCGGGGAGAACACTGAAGCTTTCTTT
D: NA; J: TRBJ2-7; size: NA; V: TRBV19; CDR3: CASRQGARSSYEQYF; DNA: TGTGCCAGTAGGCAAGGGGCCCGCAGCTCCTACGAGCAGTACTTC
D: NA; J: TRBJ1-5; size: NA; V: TRBV4-1; CDR3: CASTPREGGSVQPQHF; DNA: TGCGCCAGCACCCCCAGGGAAGGGGGAAGTGTGCAGCCCCAGCATTTT
D: TRBD2; J: TRBJ2-5; size: NA; V: TRBV7-2; CDR3: CASSFTTSGFQETQYF; DNA: TGTGCCAGCAGCTTTACGACTAGCGGGTTTCAAGAGACCCAGTACTTC
D: NA; J: TRBJ1-1; size: NA; V: TRBV7-9; CDR3: CASSLGSGPNTEAFF; DNA: TGTGCCAGCAGCTTAGGCTCAGGACCGAACACTGAAGCTTTCTTT
D: NA; J: TRBJ1-2; size: NA; V: TRBV19; CDR3: CASSMARDRGYTF; DNA: TGTGCCAGTAGTATGGCCAGGGATAGAGGCTACACCTTC
D: NA; J: TRBJ2-1; size: NA; V: TRBV6-5; CDR3: CASTPLYSSYNEQFF; DNA: TGTGCCAGCACCCCACTATACAGCTCCTACAATGAGCAGTTCTTC
D: TRBD1; J: TRBJ2-7; size: NA; V: TRBV9; CDR3: CASSADRGRGEQYF; DNA: TGTGCCAGCAGCGCGGACAGGGGGCGAGGCGAGCAGTACTTC
D: NA; J: TRBJ1-1; size: NA; V: TRBV5-1; CDR3: CASSGRNTEAFF; DNA: TGCGCCAGCAGCGGGAGGAACACTGAAGCTTTCTTT
D: TRBD2; J: TRBJ2-3; size: NA; V: TRBV25-1; CDR3: CASRLAGSTDTQYF; DNA: TGTGCCAGCAGATTAGCGGGGAGCACAGATACGCAGTATTTT
D: NA; J: TRBJ2-5; size: NA; V: TRBV15; CDR3: CATSSYRDETQYF; DNA: TGTGCCACCAGCAGTTACAGGGATGAGACCCAGTACTTC
D: TRBD1; J: TRBJ2-5; size: NA; V: TRBV5-1; CDR3: CASSADRVVKTQYF; DNA: TGCGCCAGCAGCGCTGACAGGGTAGTGAAGACCCAGTACTTC
D: TRBD2; J: TRBJ2-5; size: NA; V: TRBV18; CDR3: CASSPPNGLAAQETQYF; DNA: TGTGCCAGCTCACCACCTAACGGACTAGCGGCTCAAGAGACCCAGTACTTC
D: TRBD1; J: TRBJ1-2; size: NA; V: TRBV27; CDR3: CASSSGQGIGGYTF; DNA: TGTGCCAGCAGTTCCGGACAGGGGATTGGAGGCTACACCTTC
D: NA; J: TRBJ2-2; size: NA; V: TRBV5-4; CDR3: CASSHRSTGELFF; DNA: TGTGCCAGCAGCCATCGTTCCACCGGGGAGCTGTTTTTT
D: NA; J: TRBJ2-5; size: NA; V: TRBV5-1; CDR3: CASSYAGETQYF; DNA: TGCGCCAGCAGCTACGCCGGGGAGACCCAGTACTTC
D: NA; J: TRBJ2-5; size: NA; V: TRBV30; CDR3: CAWSVQGETQYF; DNA: TGTGCCTGGAGTGTACAGGGAGAGACCCAGTACTTC
D: NA; J: TRBJ1-1; size: NA; V: TRBV28; CDR3: CASSLFGGGPQNTEAFF; DNA: TGTGCCAGCAGTTTGTTTGGGGGAGGGCCCCAGAACACTGAAGCTTTCTTT
D: NA; J: TRBJ1-3; size: NA; V: TRBV19; CDR3: CASSISRYPGNTIYF; DNA: TGTGCCAGTAGTATTAGCAGGTATCCTGGAAACACCATATATTTT
D: NA; J: TRBJ2-1; size: NA; V: TRBV29-1; CDR3: CSVQREAPDEQFF; DNA: TGCAGCGTGCAACGTGAAGCCCCCGATGAGCAGTTCTTC
D: NA; J: TRBJ2-7; size: NA; V: TRBV11-2; CDR3: CASRRLRDATYEQYF; DNA: TGTGCCAGCAGGCGATTACGGGACGCAACCTACGAGCAGTACTTC
D: TRBD1; J: TRBJ2-7; size: NA; V: TRBV7-8; CDR3: CASSLETGGATYEQYF; DNA: TGTGCCAGCAGCTTAGAGACAGGGGGCGCAACCTACGAGCAGTACTTC
D: NA; J: TRBJ2-7; size: NA; V: TRBV2; CDR3: CASSSQGGDWTYEQYF; DNA: TGTGCCAGCAGTTCCCAGGGGGGGGACTGGACCTACGAGCAGTACTTC
D: TRBD1; J: TRBJ2-3; size: once; V: TRBV29-1; CDR3: CSVRDRGPTDTQYF; DNA: TGCAGCGTAAGGGACAGGGGGCCTACAGATACGCAGTATTTT
D: NA; J: TRBJ1-5; size: few; V: TRBV2; CDR3: CASSEGPANQPQHF; DNA: TGTGCCAGCAGTGAAGGTCCGGCCAATCAGCCCCAGCATTTT
D: TRBD2; J: TRBJ2-1; size: once; V: TRBV5-1; CDR3: CASRGLAGGYNEQFF; DNA: TGCGCCAGCAGGGGACTAGCGGGGGGATACAATGAGCAGTTCTTC
D: NA; J: TRBJ1-5; size: NA; V: TRBV18; CDR3: CASSPMGSELNQPQHF; DNA: TGTGCCAGCTCACCGATGGGGAGTGAGCTAAATCAGCCCCAGCATTTT
D: NA; J: TRBJ2-6; size: few; V: TRBV7-3; CDR3: CASSLNAAGANVLTF; DNA: TGTGCCAGCAGCTTAAATGCGGCTGGGGCCAACGTCCTGACTTTC
D: NA; J: TRBJ2-3; size: NA; V: TRBV5-1; CDR3: CASSIPTSDTDTQYF; DNA: TGCGCCAGCAGCATCCCCACTAGTGACACAGATACGCAGTATTTT
D: TRBD2; J: TRBJ2-1; size: once; V: TRBV5-1; CDR3: CASSLALAGASHEQFF; DNA: TGCGCCAGCAGCTTGGCCCTAGCGGGAGCGTCCCATGAGCAGTTCTTC
D: NA; J: TRBJ1-1; size: few; V: TRBV27; CDR3: CASSLTHRSEAFF; DNA: TGTGCCAGCAGTTTAACCCACAGGAGTGAAGCTTTCTTT
D: NA; J: TRBJ1-2; size: NA; V: TRBV29-1; CDR3: CSVLPGTLYLNYGYTF; DNA: TGCAGCGTTTTACCCGGGACCCTCTACCTTAACTATGGCTACACCTTC
D: NA; J: TRBJ2-3; size: NA; V: TRBV18; CDR3: CASSPGTTSTDTQYF; DNA: TGTGCCAGCTCACCCGGGACCACTAGCACAGATACGCAGTATTTT
D: NA; J: TRBJ2-1; size: NA; V: TRBV10-3; CDR3: CAISDSATQAHEQFF; DNA: TGTGCCATCAGTGATTCGGCGACGCAGGCTCATGAGCAGTTCTTC
D: TRBD2; J: TRBJ2-3; size: NA; V: TRBV7-9; CDR3: CASSPSWTSGIADTQYF; DNA: TGTGCCAGCAGCCCATCCTGGACTAGCGGGATTGCAGATACGCAGTATTTT
D: TRBD2; J: TRBJ2-7; size: NA; V: TRBV27; CDR3: CASGRGTGGSREQYF; DNA: TGTGCCAGCGGACGGGGAACGGGAGGATCCCGCGAGCAGTACTTC
D: NA; J: TRBJ1-2; size: NA; V: TRBV5-8; CDR3: CASSPPGAF; DNA: TGTGCCAGCAGCCCCCCCGGCGCCTTC
D: TRBD2; J: TRBJ2-7; size: NA; V: TRBV4-2; CDR3: CASSQEAGGPYEQYF; DNA: TGTGCCAGCAGCCAAGAAGCGGGAGGGCCCTACGAGCAGTACTTC
D: TRBD1; J: TRBJ2-1; size: NA; V: TRBV30; CDR3: CAWRRGTARDEQFF; DNA: TGTGCCTGGAGGCGAGGGACAGCGAGAGATGAGCAGTTCTTC
D: NA; J: TRBJ1-4; size: NA; V: TRBV19; CDR3: CASSGTSATNEKLFF; DNA: TGTGCCAGTAGCGGAACCAGCGCAACTAATGAAAAACTGTTTTTT
D: NA; J: TRBJ2-3; size: NA; V: TRBV6-5; CDR3: CASSYSLGQSTDTQYF; DNA: TGTGCCAGCAGTTACTCCCTCGGACAGTCCACAGATACGCAGTATTTT
D: NA; J: TRBJ1-4; size: NA; V: TRBV5-1; CDR3: CASRKGPNEKLFF; DNA: TGCGCCAGCCGAAAAGGGCCTAATGAAAAACTGTTTTTT
D: NA; J: TRBJ1-2; size: NA; V: TRBV28; CDR3: CASSLIGNYGYTF; DNA: TGTGCCAGCAGTTTGATAGGAAACTATGGCTACACCTTC